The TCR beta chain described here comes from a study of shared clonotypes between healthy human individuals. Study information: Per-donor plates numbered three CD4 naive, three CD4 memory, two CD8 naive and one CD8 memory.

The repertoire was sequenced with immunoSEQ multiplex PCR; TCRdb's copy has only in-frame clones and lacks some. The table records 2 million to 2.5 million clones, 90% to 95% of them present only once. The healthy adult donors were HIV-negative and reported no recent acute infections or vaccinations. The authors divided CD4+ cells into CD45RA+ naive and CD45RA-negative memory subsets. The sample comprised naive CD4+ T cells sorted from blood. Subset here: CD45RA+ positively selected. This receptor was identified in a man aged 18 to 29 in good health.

DNA of the CDR3: TGTGCCAGCAGCTTGGGGCAGGGAACTTCACCCCTCCACTTT. This translates into CASSLGQGTSPLHF. The chain combines TRBV5-4 with TRBJ1-6, with a tentative D call TRBD1 (5 bases). CDR3 length: 14 residues. Germline V gene sequence: CDR1 SGHNT, CDR2 YYREEE (reference sequence). Trimming pared 0 bases from V and 9 bases from J, leaving 10 bases between.